This record looks at one T cell receptor (beta chain) sequence and its context. Which antigen it targets is not known. The sample holds no much larger clone one base away, and base qualities are not on file. Libraries were made using the immunoSEQ multiplex PCR assay. This is the immuneACCESS table as TCRdb keeps it, with only in-frame sequences that have V and J called. A part of the clones is gone; compared with another copy, unresolved V genes explain less than half, and the rest is unexplained. This sample lists fewer than 85,000 clones; roughly 96% were detected once. The ten largest account for 0.31% of the sample. The CDR3 goes from the cysteine to the phenylalanine over 14 residues. The sequence is cut down to CDR3 DNA, 42 bases in frame from base 1. The germline V gene provides CDR1 KGHSH and CDR2 LQKENI. V sheds 2 bases and J sheds 1 base, leaving 8 bases between their ends. This sample stems from a study of technical replicates of blood from several donors (dated by TCRdb to about 2017).

In this chain, TRBV18 is recombined with TRBJ1-1; matching of 5 bases hints at TRBD1 as the D gene. This receptor was taken from a human donor in good health. The specimen sequenced was T cells isolated from PBMCs. The CDR3 here reads CASSPSGKNTEAFF. The DNA sequence reads TGTGCCAGCTCACCATCAGGGAAGAACACTGAAGCTTTCTTT.